The next 27 T cell receptor beta chains were all read from a single sample in a study of T cell changes during pregnancy in multiple sclerosis. The method was immunoSEQ multiplex PCR; TCRdb's version includes in-frame clones alone and lacks a portion of them. This sample yields tens of thousands of clones, of which roughly nine tenths are seen a single time; approximately 0.71% belongs to the top ten. The sequenced sample was CD4+ T cells from peripheral blood mononuclear cells, obtained before pregnancy. The receptors come from a female donor with multiple sclerosis, enrolled in a pregnancy study.

The rearrangement joins TRBV19 to TRBJ2-1, with D maybe TRBD2 (7 bases). Trimming removed 5 bases from V and 5 bases from J, with 16 bases in between. Germline V gene data show CDR1 as LNHDA and CDR2 as SQIVND (reference sequence). This CDR3 comprises 15 residues. CDR3 DNA: TGTGCCAGTAGTCCTCGGGGAGGGGGGAACAATGAGCAGTTCTTC. Its translation: CASSPRGGGNNEQFF. The full variable domain, with the rest looked up from reference TRBV19 and TRBJ2-1, is DGGITQSPKYLFRKEGQNVTLSCEQNLNHDAMYWYRQDPGQGLRLIYYSQIVNDFQKGDIAEGYSVSREKKESFPLTVTSAQKNPTAFYLCASSPRGGGNNEQFFGPGTRLTVL.

The V call is TRBV7-2, the J call TRBJ2-3; TRBD2 matches 10 bases. After removal of 5 bases from V and 3 bases from J, the junction contained 5 bases not matched to a gene. In germline, CDR1 is SGHTA, CDR2 FQGNSA. The CDR3 is 15 amino acids. In DNA form, the CDR3 reads TGTGCCAGCAGCAAGCGGGGGGGCCCAACAGATACGCAGTATTTT. Residues: CASSKRGGPTDTQYF.

The chain combines TRBV29-1 with TRBJ1-2; TRBD1 agrees at 7 bases. With 7 bases clipped from V and 4 bases from J, the junction kept 6 bases outside the gene matches. Germline V CDR1 and CDR2: SQVTM, ANQGSEA. The CDR3 extends over 12 amino acids. CDR3 residues: CSAKTGSYGYTF. The DNA for the CDR3 is TGCAGCGCCAAGACAGGGAGCTATGGCTACACCTTC.

This clone has only one observation. The V call is TRBV12-5, the J call TRBJ1-5; TRBD1 matches 7 bases. CDR1 is LGHNT and CDR2 is FRNRAP in the germline V gene. The V and J ends lost 0 bases and 7 bases, in that order; junction bases with no gene match: 6. CDR3 length: 15 residues. The CDR3 sequence: CASGLVKGAGQPQHF. DNA of the CDR3: TGTGCTAGTGGTTTGGTAAAGGGGGCCGGGCAGCCCCAGCATTTT.

CDR3 in amino acids: CASSERGTGRLRNTEAFF. In DNA form, the CDR3 reads TGTGCCAGCAGTGAAAGAGGGACAGGGAGGTTGAGGAACACTGAAGCTTTCTTT. V and J are TRBV6-1 and TRBJ1-1, with 9 nucleotides matching TRBD1. The CDR3 length is 18 residues. Germline V CDR1 and CDR2: MNHNS, SASEGT. V lost 2 bases to trimming and J lost 1 base; unmatched junction nucleotides: 11.

This chain links TRBV4-3 with TRBJ1-1; 7 bases are a match to TRBD1. The V segment lost 2 bases and the J segment 4 bases; nucleotides outside the gene matches: 7. Per germline, CDR1 LGHNA and CDR2 YSLEER. The CDR3 is 15 amino acids. The CDR3 DNA reads as TGCGCCAGCAGCCAAAACCGGGACAGCGTCACTGAAGCTTTCTTT. It yields the protein CASSQNRDSVTEAFF.

The rearrangement joins TRBV2 to TRBJ2-3; D not resolved. Germline CDR1 and CDR2: SNHLY and FYNNEI. V was shortened by 1 base and J by 2 bases, with 13 bases between the two germline ends. The CDR3 extends over 16 amino acids. CDR3 sequence: CASSEGGVLITDTQYF. CDR3 DNA sequence: TGTGCCAGCAGTGAAGGCGGAGTCCTTATCACAGATACGCAGTATTTT.

CDR3 sequence (DNA): TGTGCCAGCAGTTTACAACCGAACAGCGAGCAGTACTTC. Protein: CASSLQPNSEQYF. J is TRBJ2-7 and V is TRBV27; unclear D gene. Germline lookup yields CDR1 MNHEY and CDR2 SMNVEV (reference sequence). Trimming removed 2 bases at V and 6 bases at J, with 11 bases between. The CDR3 consists of 13 residues.

The J gene is TRBJ1-1, the V gene TRBV15; D is possibly TRBD1 (6 bases). Germline V gene sequence: CDR1 LNHNV, CDR2 YYDKDF (reference sequence). Trimming shortened V by 3 bases and J by 0 bases, and 8 bases separated the two germline ends. The CDR3 is made up of 14 amino acids. The CDR3 DNA reads TGTGCCACCAGCAGGGACAGAGTGAACACTGAAGCTTTCTTT. Translated, it gives CATSRDRVNTEAFF.

V usage is TRBV18 and J usage is TRBJ1-1; D may be TRBD1 (6 bases). V lost 2 bases and J 2 bases, leaving 6 bases between the germline ends. This CDR3 region has 13 residues. The germline V gene has CDR1 KGHSH and CDR2 LQKENI. Here the CDR3 DNA reads TGTGCCAGCTCACCAGGGACAAACACTGAAGCTTTCTTT. Amino acid sequence: CASSPGTNTEAFF.

The rearrangement uses TRBV7-3 and TRBJ1-2; 7 bases match TRBD1. The V segment lost 2 bases and the J segment 4 bases; nucleotides outside the gene matches: 7. CDR3 length: 15 amino acids. CDR1 SGHTA and CDR2 FQGTGA come from the germline V gene. The CDR3 region has the DNA TGTGCCAGCAGCTTAGAGGGGGCTCTCTCCTATGGCTACACCTTC. Amino acid sequence: CASSLEGALSYGYTF.

The rearrangement joins TRBV19 to TRBJ1-1, with D unclear. V lost 3 bases, J lost 1 base, and 6 bases lay in between. The CDR3 is 13 amino acids. Germline loops: CDR1 LNHDA, CDR2 SQIVND (reference sequence). Here the CDR3 DNA reads TGTGCCAGTAGTATCTCGGGGAACACTGAAGCTTTCTTT. Protein sequence: CASSISGNTEAFF.

This clone occurred a few times. Written as DNA, the CDR3 is TGCAGTGGGGCAGGGGCGGATGGCTACACCTTC. As protein: CSGAGADGYTF. The gene calls are TRBV20-1 and TRBJ1-2, with a tentative D call TRBD1 (6 bases). In germline, CDR1 is DFQATT, CDR2 SNEGSKA (reference sequence). V dropped 7 bases and J dropped 6 bases, with 12 bases sitting between them. There are 11 residues in the CDR3.

CDR3 region: CASSIGGVYNSPLHF. The CDR3 coding sequence is TGTGCCAGTAGTATAGGGGGGGTCTATAATTCACCCCTCCACTTT. V and J are TRBV19 and TRBJ1-6; TRBD1 might be the D (5 bases). Germline V gives CDR1 LNHDA, CDR2 SQIVND (reference sequence). Trimming took 1 base from V and 3 from J, leaving 7 bases between them. The CDR3 loop spans 15 amino acids.

V is TRBV4-2 and J is TRBJ1-2; tentative D call: TRBD1 (5 bases). CDR1 is LGHNA and CDR2 is YNFKEQ in the germline V gene. The CDR3 is made up of 15 amino acids. V was shortened by 1 base and J by 2 bases, with 11 bases between the two germline ends. The chain's CDR3 is CASSQGGGENYGYTF. CDR3 nucleotide sequence: TGTGCCAGCAGCCAAGGGGGGGGAGAGAACTATGGCTACACCTTC.

The CDR3 is CASSPLTGSNEKLFF. CDR3 DNA sequence: TGCGCCAGCAGCCCTCTCACGGGGAGTAATGAAAAACTGTTTTTT. The V call is TRBV5-1, the J call TRBJ1-4; D is unresolved. The CDR3 runs 15 residues. CDR1 SGHRS and CDR2 YFSETQ come from the germline V gene. V was clipped by 4 bases and J by 4 bases, with 14 bases between them.

In this sample, this clone turned up a few times. V gene TRBV30 combines with J gene TRBJ1-1; D is unresolved. The germline gives CDR1 GTSNPN, CDR2 SVGIG (reference sequence). Trimming left V 3 bases short and J 4 bases short, with 12 bases between. The CDR3 extends over 13 amino acids. The CDR3 DNA is TGTGCCTGGAGGGGAGCCCGTTCCACTGAAGCTTTCTTT. Translation gives CAWRGARSTEAFF.

V and J are TRBV4-3 and TRBJ1-1, with D tentatively TRBD1 (5 bases). The V and J ends lost 2 bases and 6 bases respectively, with 13 bases between them. Germline V gives CDR1 LGHNA, CDR2 YSLEER. This CDR3 spans 14 amino acids. The CDR3 loop is CASSQRGGEPEAFF. CDR3 DNA: TGCGCCAGCAGCCAAAGGGGAGGGGAACCTGAAGCTTTCTTT.

The chain is built from TRBV5-3 and TRBJ2-7; 7 bases match TRBD2. TRBV5-3 is designated an ORF whose function remains uncertain. The CDR3 is 14 residues long. Trimming cost V 1 base and J 4 bases; bases outside gene matches: 5. CDR3 nucleotide sequence: TGTGCCAGAAGCTTGTTTCCGGGGGGTTACGAGCAGTACTTC. This sequence encodes CARSLFPGGYEQYF.

V is TRBV9 and J is TRBJ1-4; 9 bases fit TRBD1. Per germline, CDR1 SGDLS and CDR2 YYNGEE. The CDR3 contains 16 residues. V trimming: 3 bases; J trimming: 5 bases; junction bases outside the gene matches: 8. Written as DNA, the CDR3 is TGTGCCAGCAGCGCCGACACCGGGACAGGGAATGAAAAACTGTTTTTT. Translating gives CASSADTGTGNEKLFF.

The chain uses TRBV29-1 and TRBJ2-1, with 9 bases fitting TRBD1. Germline lookup yields CDR1 SQVTM and CDR2 ANQGSEA. Trimming at V came to 8 bases and at J to 7 bases, leaving 12 bases not matched to a gene. The CDR3 spans 14 residues. In DNA, the CDR3 is TGCAGCTCCCGGGGACAGGGTAATAGGAATGAGCAGTTCTTC. Translation: CSSRGQGNRNEQFF.

The rearrangement joins TRBV7-9 to TRBJ2-5, with no clear D. The CDR3 loop spans 17 amino acids. Germline loops: CDR1 SEHNR, CDR2 FQNEAQ (reference sequence). With 0 bases removed from V and 2 bases from J, the gap between germline ends came to 16 bases. CDR3 sequence: CASSLALSLVGQETQYF. As DNA, the CDR3 is TGTGCCAGCAGCTTAGCCCTCTCCCTAGTTGGACAAGAGACCCAGTACTTC.

This clone appeared a single time. V gene TRBV12-5 combines with J gene TRBJ2-7; 8 bases match TRBD2. The CDR3 contains 15 residues. Trimming cost V 3 bases and J 5 bases; bases outside gene matches: 9. Germline values: CDR1 LGHNT, CDR2 FRNRAP. The CDR3 protein is CASGLSGTSFHEQYF. In DNA, the CDR3 is TGTGCTAGTGGTTTATCCGGGACTAGTTTCCACGAGCAGTACTTC. Drawing the rest from reference TRBV12-5 and TRBJ2-7, the complete variable domain is DARVTQTPRHKVTEMGQEVTMRCQPILGHNTVFWYRQTMMQGLELLAYFRNRAPLDDSGMPKDRFSAEMPDATLATLKIQPSEPRDSAVYFCASGLSGTSFHEQYFGPGTRLTVT.

This clone was found once. The V gene is TRBV25-1, the J gene TRBJ1-4; D is perhaps TRBD1 (5 bases). CDR3 size: 13 residues. V was trimmed by 4 bases and J by 7 bases, leaving 10 bases between them. From germline, CDR1 is MGHDK and CDR2 SYGVNS. The chain's CDR3 is CASSAGKGEKLFF. CDR3 in DNA: TGTGCCAGCAGTGCAGGGAAGGGTGAAAAACTGTTTTTT.

The chain recombines TRBV4-2 with TRBJ1-4, with D possibly TRBD1 on 6 matching bases. Germline V CDR1 and CDR2: LGHNA, YNFKEQ. V lost 0 bases and J lost 7, with 12 bases in between. The CDR3 has 15 residues. The CDR3 spells CASSQDVGQIEKLFF. CDR3 DNA: TGTGCCAGCAGCCAAGATGTAGGACAGATTGAAAAACTGTTTTTT.

This clone appeared a few times. The chain is built from TRBV6-1 and TRBJ1-5, with D tentatively TRBD1 (5 bases). The CDR3 runs 15 residues. CDR1 MNHNS and CDR2 SASEGT come from the germline V gene. Trimming took 1 base from V and 2 from J, leaving 9 bases between them. The CDR3 DNA reads as TGTGCCAGCAGTGAAGGTCAGGGCGGCAATCAGCCCCAGCATTTT. Translating gives CASSEGQGGNQPQHF.

The rearrangement uses TRBV11-2 and TRBJ1-2, with D unresolved. The CDR3 contains 14 residues. With 3 bases removed from V and 1 base from J, the gap between germline ends came to 9 bases. Germline CDR1 SGHAT, CDR2 FQNNGV. In DNA form, the CDR3 reads TGTGCCAGCAGCTTGGAACAGATTAACTATGGCTACACCTTC. Translating gives CASSLEQINYGYTF. The variable domain in full, completed from reference TRBV11-2 and TRBJ1-2, reads EAGVAQSPRYKIIEKRQSVAFWCNPISGHATLYWYQQILGQGPKLLIQFQNNGVVDDSQLPKDRFSAERLKGVDSTLKIQPAKLEDSAVYLCASSLEQINYGYTFGSGTRLTVV.